This T cell receptor (beta chain) came from a study of blood T cell repertoires in COVID-19. Across the study: The samples span acute and convalescent COVID-19 from the United States, Italy and Spain. From T cells, B-cell-depleted T cells, or PBMCs came the material, which was cDNA or gDNA.

In the original analysis: How many nucleated cells were present was estimated from reference gene primer amplification. Sequencing used immunoSEQ multiplex PCR; TCRdb keeps in-frame clones, though not all of them. V and J calls and clone size follow that table, whereas D and trimming were derived from the DNA. The sample lists 270,000 or so clones; approximately 89% were seen once. A single count supports this clone. V was clipped by 4 bases and J by 2 bases, with 24 bases between them. The CDR3 consists of 18 residues. CDR1 and CDR2 (germline): SGHNT, YYREEE (reference sequence). Cohort assignment relied on participant-reported clinical history.

The sample consisted of PBMCs or T cells enriched from blood (not recorded which). The chain has TRBV5-4 and TRBJ1-2; unclear D gene. The sequence derives from a woman aged 40 to 50 with acute COVID-19. The CDR3 region is CASSGAVGNTKANYGYTF. CDR3 coding DNA: TGTGCCAGCAGCGGAGCCGTCGGCAATACCAAGGCCAACTATGGCTACACCTTC.